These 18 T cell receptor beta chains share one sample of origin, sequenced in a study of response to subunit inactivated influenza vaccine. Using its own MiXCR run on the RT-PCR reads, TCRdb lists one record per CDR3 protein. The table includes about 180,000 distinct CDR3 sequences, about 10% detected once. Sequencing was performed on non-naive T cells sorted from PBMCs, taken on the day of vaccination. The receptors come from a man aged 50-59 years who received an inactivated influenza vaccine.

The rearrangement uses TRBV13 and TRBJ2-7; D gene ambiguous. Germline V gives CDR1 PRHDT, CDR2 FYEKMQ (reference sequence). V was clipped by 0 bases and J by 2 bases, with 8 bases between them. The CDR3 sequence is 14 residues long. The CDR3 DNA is TGTGCCAGCAGCTTAGGGGGAATCGCCTACGAGCAGTACTTC. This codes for CASSLGGIAYEQYF.

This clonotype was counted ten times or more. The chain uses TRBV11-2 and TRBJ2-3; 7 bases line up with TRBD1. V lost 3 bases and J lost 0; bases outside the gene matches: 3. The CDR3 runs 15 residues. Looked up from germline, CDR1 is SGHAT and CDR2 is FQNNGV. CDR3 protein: CASSLTGSSTDTQYF. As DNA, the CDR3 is TGTGCCAGCAGCTTGACAGGGTCTAGCACAGATACGCAGTATTTT.

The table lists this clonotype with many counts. The chain's CDR3 is CASSQGAQPRSEKLFF. CDR3 sequence (DNA): TGCGCCAGCAGCCAGGGGGCACAGCCCCGCAGTGAAAAACTGTTTTTT. The V call is TRBV4-3, the J call TRBJ1-4, with D possibly being TRBD1 (6 bases). V dropped 3 bases and J dropped 7 bases, with 18 bases sitting between them. CDR1 is LGHNA, CDR2 YSLEER, per germline. This CDR3 has 16 amino acids.

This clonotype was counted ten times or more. CDR3 region: CSARGKVYEQYF. In DNA, the CDR3 is TGCAGTGCTAGAGGAAAGGTCTACGAGCAGTACTTC. The genes are TRBV20-1 and TRBJ2-7, with D unclear. Germline V gene data show CDR1 as DFQATT and CDR2 as SNEGSKA (reference sequence). The CDR3 is 12 residues long. The ends were cut back, 1 base at V and 3 bases at J, with 7 bases in the middle.

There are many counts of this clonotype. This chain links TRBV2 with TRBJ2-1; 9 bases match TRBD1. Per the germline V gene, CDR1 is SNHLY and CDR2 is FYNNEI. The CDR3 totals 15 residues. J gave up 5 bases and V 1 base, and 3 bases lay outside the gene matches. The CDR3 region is CASSEGTGVHNEQFF. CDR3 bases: TGTGCCAGCAGTGAAGGGACAGGGGTTCACAATGAGCAGTTCTTC.

CDR3 sequence (DNA): TGTGCCAGCAGTTTGTCCCAGACCAATGAGCAGTTCTTC. Translation: CASSLSQTNEQFF. The chain joins TRBV12-3 or TRBV12-4 to TRBJ2-1; D remains ambiguous. With 3 bases removed from V and 6 bases from J, the gap between germline ends came to 9 bases. The CDR3 totals 13 residues.

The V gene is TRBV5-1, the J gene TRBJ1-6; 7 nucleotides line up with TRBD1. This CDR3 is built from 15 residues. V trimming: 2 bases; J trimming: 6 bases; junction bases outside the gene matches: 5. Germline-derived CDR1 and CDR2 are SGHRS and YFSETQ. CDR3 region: CASSFNRDSNSPLHF. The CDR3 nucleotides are TGCGCCAGCAGCTTCAACAGGGACAGTAATTCACCCCTCCACTTT.

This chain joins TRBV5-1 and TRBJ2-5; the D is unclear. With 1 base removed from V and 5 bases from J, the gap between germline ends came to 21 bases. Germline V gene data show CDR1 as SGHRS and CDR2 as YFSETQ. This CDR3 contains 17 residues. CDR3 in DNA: TGCGCCAGCAGCTTGAGGGATGCAGTCTCAACGCGGGAGACCCAGTACTTC. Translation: CASSLRDAVSTRETQYF.

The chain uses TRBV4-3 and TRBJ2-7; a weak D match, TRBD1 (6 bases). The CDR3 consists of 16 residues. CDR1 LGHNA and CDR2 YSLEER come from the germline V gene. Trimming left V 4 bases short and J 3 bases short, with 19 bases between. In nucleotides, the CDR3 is TGCGCCAGCAGCCCAGAGCGAAGCGCCAGGGGCTACGAGCAGTACTTC. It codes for CASSPERSARGYEQYF.

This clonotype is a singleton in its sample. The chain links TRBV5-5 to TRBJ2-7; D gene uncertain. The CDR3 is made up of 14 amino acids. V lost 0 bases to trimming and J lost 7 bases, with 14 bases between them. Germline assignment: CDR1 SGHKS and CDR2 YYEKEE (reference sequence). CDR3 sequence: CASSLVVPLGEQYF. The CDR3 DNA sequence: TGTGCCAGCAGCTTGGTGGTGCCCCTGGGGGAGCAGTACTTC.

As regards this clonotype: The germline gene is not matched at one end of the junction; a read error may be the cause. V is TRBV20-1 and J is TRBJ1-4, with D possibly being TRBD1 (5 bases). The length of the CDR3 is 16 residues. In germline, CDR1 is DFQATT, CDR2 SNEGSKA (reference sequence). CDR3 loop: CCASEQGGAPNEKLFF. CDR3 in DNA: TGCTGTGCTAGCGAGCAGGGAGGAGCGCCTAATGAAAAACTGTTTTTT.

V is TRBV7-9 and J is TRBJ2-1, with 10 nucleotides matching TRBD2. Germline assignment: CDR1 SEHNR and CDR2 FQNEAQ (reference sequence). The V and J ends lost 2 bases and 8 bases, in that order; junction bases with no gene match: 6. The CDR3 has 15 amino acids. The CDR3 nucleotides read TGTGCCAGCAGCTTACCCAGCGGGAGGGCCGATGAGCAGTTCTTC. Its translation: CASSLPSGRADEQFF.

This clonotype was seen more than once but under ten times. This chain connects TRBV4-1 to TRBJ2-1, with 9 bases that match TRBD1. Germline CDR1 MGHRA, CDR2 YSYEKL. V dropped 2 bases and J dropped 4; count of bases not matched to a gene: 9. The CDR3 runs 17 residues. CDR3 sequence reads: CASSQYFRTGAYNEQFF. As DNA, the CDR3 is TGCGCCAGCAGCCAATACTTTCGGACAGGGGCGTACAATGAGCAGTTCTTC.

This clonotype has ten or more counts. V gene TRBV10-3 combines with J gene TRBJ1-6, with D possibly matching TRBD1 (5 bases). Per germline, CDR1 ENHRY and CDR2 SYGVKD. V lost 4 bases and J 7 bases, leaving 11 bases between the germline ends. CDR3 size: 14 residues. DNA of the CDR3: TGTGCCATCAGTGGGGACCGCGGGAATTCACCCCTCCACTTT. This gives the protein CAISGDRGNSPLHF.

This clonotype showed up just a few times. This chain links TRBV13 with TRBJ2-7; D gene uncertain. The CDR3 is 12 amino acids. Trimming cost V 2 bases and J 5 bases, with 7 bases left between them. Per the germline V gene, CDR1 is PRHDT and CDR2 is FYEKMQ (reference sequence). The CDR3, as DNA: TGTGCCAGCAGCTTAATGTTTCACGAGCAGTACTTC. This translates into CASSLMFHEQYF. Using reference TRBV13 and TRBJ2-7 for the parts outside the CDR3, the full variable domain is AAGVIQSPRHLIKEKRETATLKCYPIPRHDTVYWYQQGPGQDPQFLISFYEKMQSDKGSIPDRFSAQQFSDYHSELNMSSLELGDSALYFCASSLMFHEQYFGPGTRLTVT.

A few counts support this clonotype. For the CDR3, the DNA is TGTGCCAGCAGTTTAAAGTGGACAGGGCCAGATACGCAGTATTTT. Amino acid sequence: CASSLKWTGPDTQYF. V usage is TRBV12-3 or TRBV12-4 and J usage is TRBJ2-3, with 8 bases lining up with TRBD1. The CDR3 length is 15 residues. J was trimmed by 4 bases and V by 2 bases; bases with no gene match: 5.

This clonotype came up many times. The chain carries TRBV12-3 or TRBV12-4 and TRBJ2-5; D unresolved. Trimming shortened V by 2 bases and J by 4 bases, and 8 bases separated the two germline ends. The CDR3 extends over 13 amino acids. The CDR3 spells CASSLSRRETQYF. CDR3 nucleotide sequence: TGTGCCAGCAGTTTATCTAGGCGAGAGACCCAGTACTTC.

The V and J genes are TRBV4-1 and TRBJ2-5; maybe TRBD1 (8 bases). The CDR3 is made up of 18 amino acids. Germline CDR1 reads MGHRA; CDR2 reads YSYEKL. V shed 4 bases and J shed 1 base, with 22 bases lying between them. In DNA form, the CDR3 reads TGCGCCAGCAGCCGGGAACAACCCACAGGGGGGGGCCAAGAGACCCAGTACTTC. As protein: CASSREQPTGGGQETQYF.